The present T cell receptor beta chain was sequenced within a study of blood T cell repertoires in COVID-19. Produced via immunoSEQ multiplex PCR; TCRdb's table is partial and in-frame only. The repertoire holds about 81,000 clones, with approximately 78% as singletons. This CDR3 has 16 residues. CDR1 and CDR2 from the germline V gene are LNHDA and SQIVND (reference sequence). Trimming shortened V by 2 bases and J by 2 bases, and 13 bases separated the two germline ends. Sequenced sample: peripheral blood. This clonotype was sampled from a man in his fifties or sixties with acute or convalescent COVID-19. The chain uses TRBV19 and TRBJ1-5, with D possibly matching TRBD1 (5 bases). In nucleotides, the CDR3 is TGTGCCAGTAGTATAATGGTAGCACAGGGCAATCAGCCCCAGCATTTT. Its protein is CASSIMVAQGNQPQHF. Together with reference TRBV19 and TRBJ1-5, the CDR3 gives the full variable domain: DGGITQSPKYLFRKEGQNVTLSCEQNLNHDAMYWYRQDPGQGLRLIYYSQIVNDFQKGDIAEGYSVSREKKESFPLTVTSAQKNPTAFYLCASSIMVAQGNQPQHFGDGTRLSIL.